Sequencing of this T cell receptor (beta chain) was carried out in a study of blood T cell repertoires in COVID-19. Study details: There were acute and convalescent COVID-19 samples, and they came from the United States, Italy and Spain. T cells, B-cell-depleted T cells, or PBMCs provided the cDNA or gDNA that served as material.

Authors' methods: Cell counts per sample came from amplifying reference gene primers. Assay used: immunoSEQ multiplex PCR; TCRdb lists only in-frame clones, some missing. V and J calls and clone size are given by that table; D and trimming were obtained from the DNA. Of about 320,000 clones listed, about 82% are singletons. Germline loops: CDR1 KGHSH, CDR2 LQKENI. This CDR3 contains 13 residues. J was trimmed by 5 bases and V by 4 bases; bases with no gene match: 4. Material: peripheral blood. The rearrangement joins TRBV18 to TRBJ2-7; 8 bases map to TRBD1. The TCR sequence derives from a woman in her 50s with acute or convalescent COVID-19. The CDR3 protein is CASSLIQGDEQYF. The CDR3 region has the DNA TGTGCCAGCTCACTGATACAGGGGGACGAGCAGTACTTC.